This T cell receptor (beta chain) was sequenced during a study of CD8 T cells in Susac syndrome. RNA totalling about 0.5 to 1 ug underwent reverse transcription with random hexamers. Across 54 Vbeta and 13 Jbeta, TCR beta CDR3 was amplified with immunoSEQ multiplex PCR. TCRdb re-called the immunoSEQ multiplex PCR reads with MiXCR, one entry per CDR3 protein. The sample consists of just over 300,000 distinct CDR3 sequences, 92% of them appearing once. CDR1 and CDR2 (germline): SGHRS, YFSETQ. This CDR3 has 15 amino acids. Trimming took 3 bases from V and 0 from J, leaving 12 bases between them. Findings and caveats of the study: Only a relatively small number of individuals were included in the TCR sequencing and HLA analysis.

With respect to this clonotype: Its antigen remains unknown.

Sequencing of TCR beta was performed on blood CD8+ T cells and on blood CD4+ T cells. The chain has TRBV5-1 and TRBJ1-1, with a tentative D call TRBD1 (5 bases). Material: CD4+ T cells from PBMCs. The TCR was taken from a human donor with multiple sclerosis. This CDR3 is CASSWDGNMNTEAFF. CDR3 DNA: TGCGCCAGCAGCTGGGACGGGAACATGAACACTGAAGCTTTCTTT.